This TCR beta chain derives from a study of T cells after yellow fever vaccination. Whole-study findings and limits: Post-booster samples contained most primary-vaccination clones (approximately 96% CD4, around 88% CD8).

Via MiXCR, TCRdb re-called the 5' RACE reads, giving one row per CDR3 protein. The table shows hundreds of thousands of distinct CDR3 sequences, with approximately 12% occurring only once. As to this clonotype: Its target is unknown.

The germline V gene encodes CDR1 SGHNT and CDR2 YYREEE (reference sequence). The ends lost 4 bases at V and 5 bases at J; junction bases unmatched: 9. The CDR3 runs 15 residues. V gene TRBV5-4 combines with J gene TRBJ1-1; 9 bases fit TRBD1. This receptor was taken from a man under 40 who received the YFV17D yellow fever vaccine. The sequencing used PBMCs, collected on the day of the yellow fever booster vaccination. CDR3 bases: TGTGCCAGCAGCGAGGGGGTGGGACAGGGAACTGAAGCTTTCTTT. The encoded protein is CASSEGVGQGTEAFF.